This T cell receptor (beta chain) was recovered during a study of naive and memory T cell subsets. The beta constant-region primer was an equimolar mix of two oligonucleotides covering TRBC1 and TRBC2. Ligated cDNA was amplified by four rounds of PCR with nested alpha and beta constant-region primers and SP2. One entry per CDR3 protein, called by TCRdb with MiXCR from the UMI-ligation and nested PCR reads. Here the sample spans about 120,000 distinct CDR3 sequences, 35% to 45% being singletons. This CDR3 comprises 12 residues. The V gene lost 4 bases and the J gene lost 4 bases, with 8 bases spanning the gap. The germline CDR1 and CDR2 sequences are SQVTM and ANQGSEA. The table lists this clonotype with a few counts. The antigen is not known. Overall study findings and caveats: A clonotype means one alpha or beta sequence, not an alpha/beta pair. Naive and memory subsets had different power law exponents for TCR abundance. From naive to CM, EM and EMRA, diversity decreased and Gini increased.

This sequence joins TRBV29-1 and TRBJ2-4, with D perhaps TRBD1 (5 bases). This clonotype originated in a human donor in good health. The specimen sequenced was central memory CD4+ T cells from blood. The CDR3 loop reads CSVVAGKNIQYF. Written as DNA, the CDR3 is TGCAGCGTTGTTGCAGGGAAAAACATTCAGTACTTC.